The 28 T cell receptor beta chains reported below all come from one sample, sequenced in a study of T cells after yellow fever vaccination. TCRdb re-derived calls from the 5' RACE reads in MiXCR, one entry per CDR3 protein. The table lists about 240,000 distinct CDR3 sequences, roughly 4% of them singletons. The starting material was PBMCs, obtained 15 days after the yellow fever booster vaccination. The source is a man aged 18 to 35 who received the YFV17D yellow fever vaccine.

Many counts were recorded for this clonotype. V usage is TRBV7-2 and J usage is TRBJ1-2; TRBD1 aligns across 8 bases. This CDR3 comprises 15 residues. The V segment lost 4 bases and the J segment 8 bases; nucleotides outside the gene matches: 12. The germline V gene encodes CDR1 SGHTA and CDR2 FQGNSA. The CDR3 reads CASSYGQGLSTGYTF. The CDR3 DNA reads TGTGCCAGCAGCTACGGACAGGGTCTGTCGACCGGCTACACCTTC. Full variable domain (rest looked up from reference TRBV7-2 and TRBJ1-2): GAGVSQSPSNKVTEKGKDVELRCDPISGHTALYWYRQSLGQGLEFLIYFQGNSAPDKSGLPSDRFSAERTGGSVSTLTIQRTQQEDSAVYLCASSYGQGLSTGYTFGSGTRLTVV.

The CDR3 loop reads CAISESGGGAGTEAFF. CDR3 sequence (DNA): TGTGCCATCAGTGAGTCGGGAGGGGGCGCGGGGACTGAAGCTTTCTTT. The chain carries TRBV10-3 and TRBJ1-1; TRBD1 aligns across 7 bases. This CDR3 comprises 16 residues. Trimming cost V 0 bases and J 5 bases; bases outside gene matches: 9. The germline gives CDR1 ENHRY, CDR2 SYGVKD.

This clonotype has at least ten counts. J is TRBJ1-1 and V is TRBV10-3; 7 bases line up with TRBD1. Per the germline V gene, CDR1 is ENHRY and CDR2 is SYGVKD. The ends lost 10 bases at V and 0 bases at J; junction bases unmatched: 5. CDR3 length: 13 residues. DNA for the CDR3: TGTGCCACTGCGGGACAGATGAACACTGAAGCTTTCTTT. It translates to CATAGQMNTEAFF.

This clonotype was recorded at least ten times. The chain carries TRBV5-1 and TRBJ2-3, with D perhaps assigned TRBD1 or TRBD2 (6 bases each). Per germline, CDR1 SGHRS and CDR2 YFSETQ. CDR3 length equals 17 residues. Trimming took 3 bases from V and 2 from J, leaving 19 bases between them. CDR3 in amino acids: CASSSGVRGLSTDTQYF. CDR3 bases: TGCGCCAGCAGCTCAGGGGTCAGGGGACTCTCCACAGATACGCAGTATTTT.

This clonotype was recorded many times. The V call is TRBV5-6, the J call TRBJ2-1; D may match TRBD1 or TRBD2 (6 bases each). This CDR3 spans 14 amino acids. Germline V lookup: CDR1 SGHDT, CDR2 YYEEEE. Trimming shortened V by 4 bases and J by 4 bases, and 12 bases separated the two germline ends. As DNA, the CDR3 is TGTGCCAGCAGCGAGGGGGGACCTTACAATGAGCAGTTCTTC. Translated: CASSEGGPYNEQFF.

Ten or more counts support this clonotype. The chain combines TRBV5-1 with TRBJ1-4; D remains ambiguous. Trimming removed 4 bases at V and 8 bases at J, with 21 bases between. Germline V CDR1 and CDR2: SGHRS, YFSETQ. This CDR3 has 16 residues. CDR3 nucleotides: TGCGCCAGCAGCGGTGGCTACAGCCTTCACACGGAAAAACTGTTTTTT. It yields the protein CASSGGYSLHTEKLFF.

This clonotype was counted at least ten times. This sequence joins TRBV5-1 and TRBJ1-1; 7 nucleotides align to TRBD1. CDR1 is SGHRS, CDR2 YFSETQ, per germline. V trimming: 4 bases; J trimming: 1 base; junction bases outside the gene matches: 10. The length of the CDR3 is 16 residues. The DNA for the CDR3 is TGCGCCAGCAGCCCCAATTCCGGGACAGCGAACACTGAAGCTTTCTTT. Amino acids: CASSPNSGTANTEAFF.

This clonotype was seen only a few times. This rearrangement joins TRBV7-2 to TRBJ1-4; no clear D gene. Per germline, CDR1 SGHTA and CDR2 FQGNSA. V shed 1 base and J shed 7 bases, with 7 bases lying between them. The CDR3 is 13 residues long. CDR3 sequence reads: CASSLETFEKLFF. DNA for the CDR3: TGTGCCAGCAGCTTAGAAACGTTTGAAAAACTGTTTTTT.

This clonotype was recorded many times. The chain uses TRBV5-1 and TRBJ2-5; D uncertain. The CDR3 contains 14 residues. V was pared by 4 bases and J by 5 bases, with 15 bases between. Looked up from germline, CDR1 is SGHRS and CDR2 is YFSETQ. DNA for the CDR3: TGCGCCAGCAGCCCCGGACCTACATGGGAGACCCAGTACTTC. This sequence encodes CASSPGPTWETQYF.

This clonotype showed up many times. The gene calls are TRBV6-2 or TRBV6-3 and TRBJ2-3; TRBD1 is a possible D gene (5 bases). The CDR3 is 12 amino acids. The V end was cut by 6 bases, the J end by 1 base, with 5 bases between. The germline gives CDR1 MNHEY, CDR2 SVGEGT. CDR3 nucleotides: TGTGCCAGCAGACAGGGCACAGATACGCAGTATTTT. As protein: CASRQGTDTQYF.

The sample holds many counts of this clonotype. The J gene is TRBJ2-3, the V gene TRBV5-4, with 12 bases that match TRBD2. Germline lookup yields CDR1 SGHNT and CDR2 YYREEE (reference sequence). This CDR3 has 14 residues. The V gene end was trimmed by 4 bases and the J gene end by 13 bases; junction bases not matched to a gene: 10. CDR3 protein: CASSGRTSGDLEYF. The CDR3 region has the DNA TGTGCCAGCAGCGGCCGGACTAGCGGGGACCTTGAGTATTTT. The full variable domain, in which reference TRBV5-4 and TRBJ2-3 provide the parts outside the CDR3, is ETGVTQSPTHLIKTRGQQVTLRCSSQSGHNTVSWYQQALGQGPQFIFQYYREEENGRGNFPPRFSGLQFPNYSSELNVNALELDDSALYLCASSGRTSGDLEYFGPGTRLTVL.

This clonotype occurred many times. V and J are TRBV11-2 and TRBJ2-7, with unresolved D. V lost 0 bases to trimming and J lost 6 bases, with 12 bases between them. Germline loops: CDR1 SGHAT, CDR2 FQNNGV. The CDR3 is made up of 14 amino acids. The CDR3 region has the DNA TGTGCCAGCAGCTTAGATAGGTTATCGCCCGAGCAGTACTTC. This gives the protein CASSLDRLSPEQYF.

The sample holds many counts of this clonotype. The V and J genes are TRBV7-8 and TRBJ1-1; 9 positions agree with TRBD1. The germline V gene has CDR1 SGHVS and CDR2 FQNEAQ. The CDR3 length is 14 residues. The trim removed 5 bases at V and 6 bases at J, leaving 7 bases unmatched. Written as DNA, the CDR3 is TGTGCCAGCAGCCCTGAGAACAGGGGGCCTGAAGCTTTCTTT. Protein: CASSPENRGPEAFF.

This clonotype appeared many times. This chain connects TRBV5-6 to TRBJ2-2; D gene ambiguous. V lost 5 bases and J 7 bases, leaving 6 bases between the germline ends. CDR1 and CDR2 from the germline V gene are SGHDT and YYEEEE. This CDR3 region has 11 residues. Here the CDR3 reads CASSLYGELFF. The CDR3 DNA follows: TGTGCCAGCAGTCTTTACGGGGAGCTGTTTTTT.

In its sample, this clonotype was seen many times. The chain is built from TRBV5-4 and TRBJ2-2; TRBD1 or TRBD2 may be the D gene (5 bases each). Looked up from germline, CDR1 is SGHNT and CDR2 is YYREEE (reference sequence). The CDR3 is 16 residues long. V shed 4 bases and J shed 5 bases, with 18 bases lying between them. The CDR3 nucleotides read TGTGCCAGCAGCCCCAACCCCGGGACCCAGACCGGGGAGCTGTTTTTT. Residues: CASSPNPGTQTGELFF.

This clonotype was seen repeatedly, ten times or more. The chain uses TRBV20-1 and TRBJ1-2, with no clear D. Germline V lookup: CDR1 DFQATT, CDR2 SNEGSKA (reference sequence). V was cut by 4 bases and J by 1 base, with 10 bases left in between. This CDR3 is 13 amino acids long. CDR3 coding DNA: TGCAGTGCTACCGACGACGATAACTATGGCTACACCTTC. It encodes CSATDDDNYGYTF.

The sample holds many counts of this clonotype. The gene calls are TRBV6-5 and TRBJ2-3, with 7 bases matching TRBD2. From germline, CDR1 is MNHEY and CDR2 SVGAGI. CDR3 length: 18 residues. With V trimmed by 4 bases and J by 5 bases, 18 bases remained unmatched. CDR3 in DNA: TGTGCCAGCAGTTCTCCCTTTTTCGGGGGGAATTCGAAAGATACGCAGTATTTT. Residues: CASSSPFFGGNSKDTQYF.

The sample holds many counts of this clonotype. CDR3 in amino acids: CASSFGLARRTQYF. DNA for the CDR3: TGTGCCAGCAGTTTTGGGCTAGCCCGAAGGACCCAGTACTTC. The J gene is TRBJ2-5, the V gene TRBV12-3 or TRBV12-4; maybe TRBD2 (5 bases). The CDR3 spans 14 residues. Deletions cut 3 bases from V and 7 bases from J, with 15 bases between.

This clonotype has a count of ten or more. The J gene is TRBJ2-5, the V gene TRBV20-1, with 8 bases identical to TRBD2. With 7 bases clipped from V and 1 base from J, the junction kept 11 bases outside the gene matches. Germline V gene sequence: CDR1 DFQATT, CDR2 SNEGSKA (reference sequence). This CDR3 has 15 amino acids. The CDR3 nucleotides read TGCAGTGGGCTCTCGGGAGGGGCAGCCCAAGAGACCCAGTACTTC. Encoded protein: CSGLSGGAAQETQYF.

This clonotype has at least ten counts. The V call is TRBV7-2, the J call TRBJ2-7, with D possibly being TRBD1 (5 bases). Trimming left V 4 bases short and J 3 bases short, with 16 bases between. This CDR3 contains 15 residues. CDR1 and CDR2 (germline): SGHTA, FQGNSA. CDR3 sequence reads: CASSYGHPQYYEQYV. CDR3 DNA sequence: TGTGCCAGCAGCTACGGACACCCGCAGTACTACGAGCAGTACGTC.

The CDR3 reads CAAAYTGELFF. The CDR3 nucleotides are TGTGCCGCTGCGTACACCGGGGAGCTGTTTTTT. This chain uses TRBV28 with TRBJ2-2; no clear D. CDR1 MDHEN and CDR2 SYDVKM come from the germline V gene. The CDR3 loop spans 11 amino acids. Trimming shortened V by 11 bases and J by 3 bases, and 7 bases separated the two germline ends.

This clonotype was seen only a few times. The rearrangement uses TRBV7-6 and TRBJ2-1, with 11 positions matching TRBD2. Germline-derived CDR1 and CDR2 are SGHVS and FNYEAQ. J was trimmed by 7 bases and V by 5 bases; bases with no gene match: 10. The CDR3 covers 16 residues. In DNA form, the CDR3 reads TGTGCCAGCAGCGAGGGACTAGCGGCTAGCGGGAATGAGCAGTTCTTC. Translating it yields CASSEGLAASGNEQFF. The full variable domain, with the rest looked up from reference TRBV7-6 and TRBJ2-1, is GAGVSQSPRYKVTKRGQDVALRCDPISGHVSLYWYRQALGQGPEFLTYFNYEAQQDKSGLPNDRFSAERPEGSISTLTIQRTEQRDSAMYRCASSEGLAASGNEQFFGPGTRLTVL.

This clonotype was seen ten or more times. CDR3 sequence (DNA): TGCGCCAGCAGCCAAGAGAGGAGTCTAGCCAAAAACATTCAGTACTTC. Translation: CASSQERSLAKNIQYF. J is TRBJ2-4 and V is TRBV4-3; unclear D gene. Germline V gene lookup returns CDR1 LGHNA and CDR2 YSLEER. With 0 bases removed from V and 0 bases from J, the gap between germline ends came to 9 bases. The CDR3 covers 16 residues.

This clonotype was seen ten or more times. The rearrangement uses TRBV12-3 or TRBV12-4 and TRBJ2-2; D call uncertain. The CDR3 sequence is 14 residues long. Between the trimmed V and J ends, which lost 4 bases and 7 bases, there was a span of 13 bases. The CDR3 DNA reads TGTGCCAGCAGTTATCACCCGGTTATCGGGGAGCTGTTTTTT. Translating gives CASSYHPVIGELFF.

This clonotype was picked up many times. The chain combines TRBV7-3 with TRBJ1-6; D remains ambiguous. Trimming shortened V by 5 bases and J by 8 bases, and 13 bases separated the two germline ends. There are 14 residues in the CDR3. Germline CDR1 SGHTA, CDR2 FQGTGA. The CDR3 here is CASSVDGPHSPLHF. CDR3 DNA: TGTGCCAGCAGCGTCGATGGGCCCCATTCACCCCTCCACTTT.

Many counts were recorded for this clonotype. J is TRBJ1-3 and V is TRBV28, with no clear D. The V and J ends lost 3 bases and 0 bases respectively, with 12 bases between them. Germline lookup yields CDR1 MDHEN and CDR2 SYDVKM. The CDR3 length is 16 residues. In DNA, the CDR3 is TGTGCCAGCAGTTTCTTTGGGTTGAGCTCTGGAAACACCATATATTTT. This translates into CASSFFGLSSGNTIYF.

The table lists this clonotype with many counts. This chain joins TRBV5-4 and TRBJ2-5; 8 nucleotides align to TRBD1. CDR3 length: 16 residues. From germline, CDR1 is SGHNT and CDR2 YYREEE (reference sequence). V was pared by 3 bases and J by 3 bases, with 10 bases of the junction left unmatched. The CDR3 is CASSSPLQGVKETQYF. The CDR3 DNA is TGTGCCAGCAGCTCGCCTCTACAGGGGGTTAAAGAGACCCAGTACTTC.

This clonotype has a count of ten or more. This chain links TRBV5-5 with TRBJ1-3, with TRBD1 identical over 8 bases. The CDR3 spans 15 residues. CDR1 SGHKS and CDR2 YYEKEE come from the germline V gene (reference sequence). V was clipped by 0 bases and J by 5 bases; unmatched bases: 4. The CDR3 protein is CASSLGGDRRNTIYF. Written as DNA, the CDR3 is TGTGCCAGCAGCTTGGGTGGGGACAGGAGAAACACCATATATTTT.